The T cell receptor beta chain described here comes from a study of CD8 T cells in Susac syndrome. A quantity of about 0.45 to 1 ug RNA underwent reverse transcription using random hexamers. The authors amplified TCR beta CDR3 across 54 Vbeta and 13 Jbeta using immunoSEQ multiplex PCR. In TCRdb, the immunoSEQ multiplex PCR reads were re-called with MiXCR into one record per CDR3 protein. The data contain hundreds of thousands of distinct CDR3 sequences, 92% of them singletons. This CDR3 comprises 14 residues. Trimming removed 5 bases from V and 5 bases from J; junction bases left unmatched: 8. In germline, CDR1 is SGHTA, CDR2 FQGTGA. The patients who served as multiple sclerosis controls were treatment-naive and had stable or active relapsing-remitting disease that fulfilled the revised McDonald criteria. CD8+ and CD4+ T cells were negatively isolated; TEMRA cells were FACS-enriched.

Sequences were obtained from CD8+ T cells from PBMCs. This sequence was found in a human donor with multiple sclerosis. The rearrangement joins TRBV7-3 to TRBJ2-5; 7 bases map to TRBD1. CDR3 bases: TGTGCCAGCAGCCTCACAGGGGATGGGGAGACCCAGTACTTC. Translating it yields CASSLTGDGETQYF.